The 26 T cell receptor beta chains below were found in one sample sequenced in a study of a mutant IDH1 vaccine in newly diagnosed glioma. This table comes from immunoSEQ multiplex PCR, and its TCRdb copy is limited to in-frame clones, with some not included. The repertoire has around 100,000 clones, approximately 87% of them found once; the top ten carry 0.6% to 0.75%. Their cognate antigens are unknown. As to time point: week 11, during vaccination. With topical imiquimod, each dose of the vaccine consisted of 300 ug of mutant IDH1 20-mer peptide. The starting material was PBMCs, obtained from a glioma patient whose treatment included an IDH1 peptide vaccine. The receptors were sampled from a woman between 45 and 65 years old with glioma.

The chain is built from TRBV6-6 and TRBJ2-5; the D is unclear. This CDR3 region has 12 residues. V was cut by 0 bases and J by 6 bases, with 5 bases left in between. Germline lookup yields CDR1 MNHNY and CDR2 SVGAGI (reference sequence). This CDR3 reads CASSYSLKTQYF. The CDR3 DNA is TGTGCCAGCAGTTACTCCCTGAAGACCCAGTACTTC.

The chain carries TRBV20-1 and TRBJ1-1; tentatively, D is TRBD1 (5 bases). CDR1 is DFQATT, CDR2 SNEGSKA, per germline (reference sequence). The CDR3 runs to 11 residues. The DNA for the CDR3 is TGCACCGGACACCTGAACACTGAAGCTTTCTTT. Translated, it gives CTGHLNTEAFF.

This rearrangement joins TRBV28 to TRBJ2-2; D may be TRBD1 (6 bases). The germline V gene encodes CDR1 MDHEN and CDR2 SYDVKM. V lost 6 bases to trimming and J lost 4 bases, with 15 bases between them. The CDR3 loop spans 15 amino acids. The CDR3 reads CASSFRRQATGELFF. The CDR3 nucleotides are TGTGCCAGCAGCTTTCGACGACAGGCCACCGGGGAGCTGTTTTTT.

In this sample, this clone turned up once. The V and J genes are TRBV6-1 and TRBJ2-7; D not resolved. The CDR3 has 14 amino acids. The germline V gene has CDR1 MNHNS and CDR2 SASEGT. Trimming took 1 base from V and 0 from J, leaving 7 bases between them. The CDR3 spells CASSEVLSSYEQYF. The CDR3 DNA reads TGTGCCAGCAGTGAAGTCCTCAGCTCCTACGAGCAGTACTTC.

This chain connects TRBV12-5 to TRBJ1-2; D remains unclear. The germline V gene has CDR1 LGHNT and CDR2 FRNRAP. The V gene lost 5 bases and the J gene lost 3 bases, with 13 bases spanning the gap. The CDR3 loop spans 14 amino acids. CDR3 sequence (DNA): TGTGCTAGTGGTACATCCAGCAGGTACTATGGCTACACCTTC. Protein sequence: CASGTSSRYYGYTF.

The CDR3 sequence is CASSGLGLIDTQYF. DNA of the CDR3: TGTGCCAGCAGTGGACTAGGTTTGATTGATACGCAGTATTTT. The V call is TRBV27, the J call TRBJ2-3; TRBD2 matches at 7 bases. Germline CDR1 MNHEY, CDR2 SMNVEV (reference sequence). The V and J ends lost 5 bases and 6 bases, in that order; junction bases with no gene match: 8. The length of the CDR3 is 14 residues.

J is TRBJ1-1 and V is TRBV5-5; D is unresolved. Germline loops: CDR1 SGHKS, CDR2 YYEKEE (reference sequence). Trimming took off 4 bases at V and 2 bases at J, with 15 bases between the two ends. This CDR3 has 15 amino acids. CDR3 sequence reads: CASSIGVALNTEAFF. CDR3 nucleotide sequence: TGTGCCAGCAGCATCGGGGTAGCCTTAAACACTGAAGCTTTCTTT. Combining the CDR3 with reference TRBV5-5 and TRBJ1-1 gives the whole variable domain DAGVTQSPTHLIKTRGQQVTLRCSPISGHKSVSWYQQVLGQGPQFIFQYYEKEERGRGNFPDRFSARQFPNYSSELNVNALLLGDSALYLCASSIGVALNTEAFFGQGTRLTVV.

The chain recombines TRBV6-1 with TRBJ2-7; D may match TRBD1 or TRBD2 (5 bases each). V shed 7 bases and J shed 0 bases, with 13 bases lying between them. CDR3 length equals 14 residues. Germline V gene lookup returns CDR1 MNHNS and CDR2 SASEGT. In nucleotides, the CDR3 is TGTGCCAGCAAAGGTGGGACGGCCTCCTACGAGCAGTACTTC. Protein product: CASKGGTASYEQYF.

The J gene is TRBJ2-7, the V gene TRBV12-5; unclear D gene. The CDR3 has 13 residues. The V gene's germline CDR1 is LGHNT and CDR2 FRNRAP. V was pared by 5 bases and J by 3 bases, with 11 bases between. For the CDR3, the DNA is TGTGCTAGTGGTCACTTGGGCAACTACGAGCAGTACTTC. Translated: CASGHLGNYEQYF.

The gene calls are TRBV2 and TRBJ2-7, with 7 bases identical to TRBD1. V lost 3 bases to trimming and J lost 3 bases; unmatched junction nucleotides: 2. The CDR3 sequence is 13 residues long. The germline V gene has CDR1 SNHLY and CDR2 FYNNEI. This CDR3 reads CASSEGQFYEQYF. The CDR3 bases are TGTGCCAGCAGTGAGGGACAGTTCTACGAGCAGTACTTC.

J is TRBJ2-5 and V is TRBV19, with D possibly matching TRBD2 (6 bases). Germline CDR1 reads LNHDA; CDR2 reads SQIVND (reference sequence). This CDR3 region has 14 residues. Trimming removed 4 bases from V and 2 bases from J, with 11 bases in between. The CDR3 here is CASSKTRDQETQYF. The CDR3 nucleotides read TGTGCCAGTAGTAAGACTAGAGATCAAGAGACCCAGTACTTC.

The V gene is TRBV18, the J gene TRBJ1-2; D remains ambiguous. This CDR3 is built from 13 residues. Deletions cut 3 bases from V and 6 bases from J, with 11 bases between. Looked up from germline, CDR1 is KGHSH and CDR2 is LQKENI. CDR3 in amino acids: CASSPVGVHGYTF. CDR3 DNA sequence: TGTGCCAGCTCACCCGTCGGGGTCCATGGCTACACCTTC.

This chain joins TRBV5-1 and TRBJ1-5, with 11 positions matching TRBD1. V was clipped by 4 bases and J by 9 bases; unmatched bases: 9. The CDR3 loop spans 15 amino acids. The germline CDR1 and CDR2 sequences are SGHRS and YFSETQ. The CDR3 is CASSEGQGGFSPQHF. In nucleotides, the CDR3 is TGCGCCAGCAGCGAGGGACAGGGGGGATTTTCGCCCCAGCATTTT.

CDR3 protein: CASSHDGGLLEQYF. CDR3 coding DNA: TGTGCCAGCAGCCACGACGGGGGACTTCTCGAGCAGTACTTC. The rearrangement uses TRBV28 and TRBJ2-7; tentative D call: TRBD2 (6 bases). Germline V gene data show CDR1 as MDHEN and CDR2 as SYDVKM. V dropped 6 bases and J dropped 6 bases, with 18 bases sitting between them. This CDR3 spans 14 amino acids.

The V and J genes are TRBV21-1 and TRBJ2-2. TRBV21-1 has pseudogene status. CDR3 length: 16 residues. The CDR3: CASSKGLKPDAGELFF. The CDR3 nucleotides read TGTGCCAGCAGCAAAGGGCTGAAACCCGACGCCGGGGAGCTGTTTTTT.

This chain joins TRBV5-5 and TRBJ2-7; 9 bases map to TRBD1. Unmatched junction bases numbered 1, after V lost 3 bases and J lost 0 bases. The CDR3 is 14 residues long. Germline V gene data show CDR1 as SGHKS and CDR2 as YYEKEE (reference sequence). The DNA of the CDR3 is TGTGCCAGCAGCTCGACAGGGGGCTCCTACGAGCAGTACTTC. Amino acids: CASSSTGGSYEQYF.

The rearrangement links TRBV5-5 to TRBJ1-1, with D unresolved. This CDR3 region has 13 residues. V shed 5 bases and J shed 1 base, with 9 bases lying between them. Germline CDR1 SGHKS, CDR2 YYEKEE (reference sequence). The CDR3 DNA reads TGTGCCAGCAGTTTCGGCGCGAACACTGAAGCTTTCTTT. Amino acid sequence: CASSFGANTEAFF.

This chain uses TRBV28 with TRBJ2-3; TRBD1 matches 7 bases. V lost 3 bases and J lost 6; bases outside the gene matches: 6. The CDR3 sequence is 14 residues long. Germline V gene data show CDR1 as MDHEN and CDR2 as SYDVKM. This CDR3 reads CASSFLGQADTQYF. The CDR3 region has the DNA TGTGCCAGCAGTTTCCTTGGACAGGCTGATACGCAGTATTTT.

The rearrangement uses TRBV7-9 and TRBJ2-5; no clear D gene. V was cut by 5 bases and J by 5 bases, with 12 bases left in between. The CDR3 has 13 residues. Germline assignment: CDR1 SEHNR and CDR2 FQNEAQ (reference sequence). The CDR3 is CASSTTTGETQYF. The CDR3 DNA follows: TGTGCCAGCAGCACTACCACTGGGGAGACCCAGTACTTC.

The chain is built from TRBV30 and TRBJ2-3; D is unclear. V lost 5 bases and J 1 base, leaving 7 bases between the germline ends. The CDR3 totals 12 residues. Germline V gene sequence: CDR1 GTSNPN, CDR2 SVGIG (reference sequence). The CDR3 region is CAWSQGTDTQYF. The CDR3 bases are TGTGCCTGGTCCCAAGGCACAGATACGCAGTATTTT. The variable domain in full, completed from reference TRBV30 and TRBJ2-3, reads SQTIHQWPATLVQPVGSPLSLECTVEGTSNPNLYWYRQAAGRGLQLLFYSVGIGQISSEVPQNLSASRPQDRQFILSSKKLLLSDSGFYLCAWSQGTDTQYFGPGTRLTVL.

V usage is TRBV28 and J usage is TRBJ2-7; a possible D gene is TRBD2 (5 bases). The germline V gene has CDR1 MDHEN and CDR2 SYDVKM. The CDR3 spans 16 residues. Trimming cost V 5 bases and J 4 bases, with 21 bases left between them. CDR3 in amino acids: CASSPISRTYGYEQYF. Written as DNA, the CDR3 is TGTGCCAGCAGTCCTATAAGTAGGACTTACGGGTACGAGCAGTACTTC.

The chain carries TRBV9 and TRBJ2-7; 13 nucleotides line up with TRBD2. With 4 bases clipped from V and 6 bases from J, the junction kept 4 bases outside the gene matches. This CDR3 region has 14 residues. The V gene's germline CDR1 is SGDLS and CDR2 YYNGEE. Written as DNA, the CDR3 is TGTGCCAGCAGCATCACTAGCGGGAGGGCCGAGCAGTACTTC. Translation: CASSITSGRAEQYF.

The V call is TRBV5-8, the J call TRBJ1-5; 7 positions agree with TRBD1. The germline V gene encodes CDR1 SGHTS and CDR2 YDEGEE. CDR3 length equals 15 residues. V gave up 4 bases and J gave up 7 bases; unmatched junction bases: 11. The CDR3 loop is CASSPVRGLGQPQHF. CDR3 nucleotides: TGTGCCAGCAGCCCTGTGAGGGGGCTAGGGCAGCCCCAGCATTTT.

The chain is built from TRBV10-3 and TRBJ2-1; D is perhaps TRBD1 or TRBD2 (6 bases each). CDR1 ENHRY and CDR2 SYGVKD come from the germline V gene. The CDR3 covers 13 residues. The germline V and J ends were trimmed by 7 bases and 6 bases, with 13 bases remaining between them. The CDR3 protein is CAIIGGPGNEQFF. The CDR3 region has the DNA TGTGCCATCATTGGGGGGCCGGGCAATGAGCAGTTCTTC.

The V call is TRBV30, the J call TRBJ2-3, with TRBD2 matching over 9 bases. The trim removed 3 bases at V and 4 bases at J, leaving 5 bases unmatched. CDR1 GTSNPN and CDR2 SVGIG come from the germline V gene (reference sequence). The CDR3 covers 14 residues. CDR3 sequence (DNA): TGTGCCTGGAGGAGGAGCGGGAGGTCAGATACGCAGTATTTT. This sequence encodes CAWRRSGRSDTQYF.

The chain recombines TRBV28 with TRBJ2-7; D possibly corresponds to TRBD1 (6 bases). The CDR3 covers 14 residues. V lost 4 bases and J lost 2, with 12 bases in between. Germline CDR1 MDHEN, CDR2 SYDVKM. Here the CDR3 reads CASSSPTGTYEQYF. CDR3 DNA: TGTGCCAGCAGTTCCCCGACAGGTACCTACGAGCAGTACTTC. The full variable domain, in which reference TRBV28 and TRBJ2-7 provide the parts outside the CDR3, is DVKVTQSSRYLVKRTGEKVFLECVQDMDHENMFWYRQDPGLGLRLIYFSYDVKMKEKGDIPEGYSVSREKKERFSLILESASTNQTSMYLCASSSPTGTYEQYFGPGTRLTVT.